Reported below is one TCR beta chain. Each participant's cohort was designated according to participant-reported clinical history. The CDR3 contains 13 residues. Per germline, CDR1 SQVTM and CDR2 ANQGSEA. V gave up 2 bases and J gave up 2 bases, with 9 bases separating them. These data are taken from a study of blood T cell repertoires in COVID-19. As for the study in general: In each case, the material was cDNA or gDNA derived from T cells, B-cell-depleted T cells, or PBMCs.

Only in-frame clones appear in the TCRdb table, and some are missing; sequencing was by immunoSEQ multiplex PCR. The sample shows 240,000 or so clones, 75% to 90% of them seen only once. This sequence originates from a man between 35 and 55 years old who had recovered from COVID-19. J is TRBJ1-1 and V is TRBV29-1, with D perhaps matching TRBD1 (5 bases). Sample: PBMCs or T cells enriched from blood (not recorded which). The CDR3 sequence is CSVEPGLNTEAFF. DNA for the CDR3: TGCAGCGTTGAACCAGGGTTAAACACTGAAGCTTTCTTT.